Each of the 32 T cell receptor beta chains below was sequenced from the same sample in a study of blood T cells in healthy people across ages. Using a J-beta primer mix together with a sample-barcoded 5' primer, a second PCR was run for roughly 7 to 11 cycles. TCRdb itself ran the 5' RACE reads through MiXCR, one entry per CDR3 protein. The sample carries more than 750,000 distinct CDR3 sequences, 25% to 30% recorded once. This same sample was also taken into another study, of T cells of mothers and their children.

The sample was blood. These TCRs come from a woman aged 40 to 50 in good health.

In its sample, this clonotype was seen a few times. A much larger clone differs by one base, so this may be a read error. This chain uses TRBV29-1 with TRBJ2-5, with D possibly TRBD2 on 6 matching bases. The V gene lost 4 bases and the J gene lost 9 bases, with 21 bases spanning the gap. CDR3 length: 14 amino acids. The germline CDR1 and CDR2 sequences are SQVTM and ANQGSEA. The CDR3 protein is CSVAIGQGGEAQYF. Here the CDR3 DNA reads TGCAGCGTTGCGATCGGGCAGGGAGGCGAGGCCCAGTACTTC.

This clonotype showed up just a few times. The chain combines TRBV6-2 or TRBV6-3 with TRBJ2-6; the D is unclear. CDR3 length equals 14 residues. Germline-derived CDR1 and CDR2 are MNHEY and SVGEGT. The ends were cut back, 6 bases at V and 0 bases at J, with 6 bases in the middle. This chain's CDR3 is CASRRSSGANVLTF. DNA for the CDR3: TGTGCCAGCAGAAGGAGCTCTGGGGCCAACGTCCTGACTTTC.

V gene TRBV10-2 combines with J gene TRBJ2-1; 10 bases fit TRBD2. Germline V gives CDR1 WSHSY, CDR2 SAAADI. After removal of 5 bases from V and 11 bases from J, the junction contained 9 bases not matched to a gene. The CDR3 is 14 residues long. This chain's CDR3 is CASSSGRDHWKQFF. CDR3 DNA sequence: TGCGCCAGCAGTAGCGGGAGGGATCATTGGAAGCAGTTCTTC.

This chain connects TRBV19 to TRBJ2-1; a weak D match, TRBD1 (5 bases). Germline CDR1 LNHDA, CDR2 SQIVND (reference sequence). The CDR3 length is 11 residues. CDR3 in amino acids: CVAGLGNEQFF. CDR3 nucleotides: TGTGTCGCAGGGTTGGGCAATGAGCAGTTCTTC.

This clonotype was detected a few times. The gene calls are TRBV9 and TRBJ1-6; the D gene is possibly TRBD1 (6 bases). CDR1 is SGDLS, CDR2 YYNGEE, per germline. This CDR3 has 15 amino acids. The V end lost 0 bases, the J end lost 10 bases, and 14 bases lay between the germline ends. The CDR3 DNA is TGTGCCAGCAGCGTAGATGCGGGGGGCCGGTCACCCCTCCACTTT. It codes for CASSVDAGGRSPLHF. The variable domain in full, completed from reference TRBV9 and TRBJ1-6, reads DSGVTQTPKHLITATGQRVTLRCSPRSGDLSVYWYQQSLDQGLQFLIQYYNGEERAKGNILERFSAQQFPDLHSELNLSSLELGDSALYFCASSVDAGGRSPLHFGNGTRLTVT.

This clonotype was observed a few times. The chain combines TRBV7-9 with TRBJ2-7, with 7 bases identical to TRBD1. With 2 bases clipped from V and 7 bases from J, the junction kept 11 bases outside the gene matches. The CDR3 length is 15 residues. Germline V lookup: CDR1 SEHNR, CDR2 FQNEAQ (reference sequence). CDR3 bases: TGTGCCAGCAGCTTAACCGGGGACAGCAACAATGAGCAGTACTTC. Translated: CASSLTGDSNNEQYF.

The gene calls are TRBV5-5 and TRBJ1-3; D remains unclear. V was clipped by 0 bases and J by 0 bases, with 10 bases between them. Germline-derived CDR1 and CDR2 are SGHKS and YYEKEE (reference sequence). There are 16 residues in the CDR3. The chain's CDR3 is CASSLAPEASGNTIYF. The CDR3 region has the DNA TGTGCCAGCAGCTTGGCCCCAGAAGCCTCTGGAAACACCATATATTTT. The full variable domain, rest sourced from reference TRBV5-5 and TRBJ1-3, is DAGVTQSPTHLIKTRGQQVTLRCSPISGHKSVSWYQQVLGQGPQFIFQYYEKEERGRGNFPDRFSARQFPNYSSELNVNALLLGDSALYLCASSLAPEASGNTIYFGEGSWLTVV.

This clonotype was counted a few times. This sequence joins TRBV27 and TRBJ2-1; D is ambiguous. The CDR3 consists of 12 residues. Trimming removed 5 bases from V and 6 bases from J, with 8 bases in between. Germline CDR1 and CDR2: MNHEY and SMNVEV (reference sequence). The CDR3, as DNA: TGTGCCAGCAGTGGGCTGGTCAATGAGCAGTTCTTC. Its translation is CASSGLVNEQFF.

CDR3 bases: TGTGCCAGCAGCCCCGGGGACTCGGGGGGGACCCAGTACTTC. Its translation: CASSPGDSGGTQYF. The J gene is TRBJ2-5, the V gene TRBV7-2; TRBD2 matches 7 bases. The V and J ends lost 5 bases and 7 bases, in that order; junction bases with no gene match: 10. The length of the CDR3 is 14 residues. In germline, CDR1 is SGHTA, CDR2 FQGNSA. Based on the CDR3 plus reference TRBV7-2 and TRBJ2-5, the full variable domain is GAGVSQSPSNKVTEKGKDVELRCDPISGHTALYWYRQSLGQGLEFLIYFQGNSAPDKSGLPSDRFSAERTGGSVSTLTIQRTQQEDSAVYLCASSPGDSGGTQYFGPGTRLLVL.

This clonotype was picked up many times. A read error may account for a junction end that differs from germline. The chain links TRBV5-1 to TRBJ2-7; D is undetermined. Germline CDR1 SGHRS, CDR2 YFSETQ. This CDR3 contains 14 residues. The CDR3 sequence is CASSLGTGPYGQYF. The CDR3 coding sequence is TGCGCCAGCAGCTTGGGGACGGGCCCCTACGGGCAGTACTTC.

The chain has TRBV27 and TRBJ2-5; D could derive from TRBD1 or TRBD2 (5 bases each). The germline V gene encodes CDR1 MNHEY and CDR2 SMNVEV (reference sequence). V was pared by 6 bases and J by 11 bases, with 19 bases between. The CDR3 loop spans 13 amino acids. Here the CDR3 reads CASRFGATYEQYF. CDR3 nucleotides: TGTGCCAGCAGGTTCGGGGCCACCTATGAGCAGTACTTC.

This sequence joins TRBV28 and TRBJ1-1; D is undetermined. Trimming took off 8 bases at V and 5 bases at J, with 15 bases between the two ends. Germline CDR1 reads MDHEN; CDR2 reads SYDVKM. The length of the CDR3 is 13 residues. CDR3 in DNA: TGTGCCAGCGCTACAACACGACGAACTGAAGCTTTCTTT. Translated, it gives CASATTRRTEAFF.

The sample holds one count of this clonotype. The chain combines TRBV27 with TRBJ2-3; tentative D call: TRBD1 (6 bases). The ends were cut back, 4 bases at V and 0 bases at J, with 11 bases in the middle. Germline CDR1 reads MNHEY; CDR2 reads SMNVEV (reference sequence). The CDR3 spans 15 residues. The CDR3 DNA follows: TGTGCCAGCAGTTCAGCAGGGGTCAGCACAGATACGCAGTATTTT. Translation gives CASSSAGVSTDTQYF.

Only a few counts were recorded for this clonotype. The chain employs TRBV5-1 and TRBJ2-1; D might be TRBD1 (6 bases). V was shortened by 5 bases and J by 4 bases, with 13 bases between the two germline ends. The CDR3 has 14 residues. Germline V gene data show CDR1 as SGHRS and CDR2 as YFSETQ. As DNA, the CDR3 is TGCGCCAGCAGTTCCGGACAGACATACAATGAGCAGTTCTTC. Translated, it gives CASSSGQTYNEQFF.

In this sample, this clonotype turned up a few times. The chain carries TRBV20-1 and TRBJ1-1, with unresolved D. The CDR3 runs to 14 residues. From germline, CDR1 is DFQATT and CDR2 SNEGSKA (reference sequence). Trimming cost V 0 bases and J 3 bases, with 11 bases left between them. CDR3 region: CSARDTGVDTEAFF. CDR3 DNA: TGCAGTGCTAGAGATACGGGAGTGGACACTGAAGCTTTCTTT.

This clonotype appeared many times. CDR3 amino acids: CASSLMAAGNQPQHF. In nucleotides, the CDR3 is TGTGCCAGCAGCTTGATGGCAGCTGGAAATCAGCCCCAGCATTTT. The chain has TRBV7-6 and TRBJ1-5; D is unclear. Trimming pared 3 bases from V and 4 bases from J, leaving 13 bases between. Per germline, CDR1 SGHVS and CDR2 FNYEAQ. The CDR3 length is 15 residues.

Turning to this clonotype: This sequence may be a read error, since a much larger clone differs from it by one base. V and J are TRBV3-1 and TRBJ2-6; 7 bases agree with TRBD2. The CDR3 spans 18 residues. CDR1 and CDR2 from the germline V gene are LGHDT and YNNKEL (reference sequence). CDR3 in amino acids: CVSSQEGRARSGANVLTF. The CDR3 DNA reads as TGTGTCAGCAGCCAAGAGGGGAGGGCTCGATCTGGGGCCAACGTCCTGACTTTC.

This chain connects TRBV29-1 to TRBJ2-7; the D gene is possibly TRBD1 (6 bases). Germline lookup yields CDR1 SQVTM and CDR2 ANQGSEA. CDR3 length: 12 residues. V lost 5 bases and J 4 bases, leaving 12 bases between the germline ends. In DNA, the CDR3 is TGCAGCGTTAGGACAGCGCTATACGAGCAGTACTTC. Its translation: CSVRTALYEQYF.

V usage is TRBV28 and J usage is TRBJ2-7; D remains unclear. Germline CDR1 and CDR2: MDHEN and SYDVKM. V was shortened by 5 bases and J by 3 bases, with 14 bases between the two germline ends. The CDR3 extends over 14 amino acids. The CDR3 DNA reads TGTGCCAGCAGTCCCCCCCTCCCGGGCTACGAGCAGTACTTC. It translates to CASSPPLPGYEQYF. The entire variable domain, with the rest obtained from reference TRBV28 and TRBJ2-7, is as follows: DVKVTQSSRYLVKRTGEKVFLECVQDMDHENMFWYRQDPGLGLRLIYFSYDVKMKEKGDIPEGYSVSREKKERFSLILESASTNQTSMYLCASSPPLPGYEQYFGPGTRLTVT.

The chain recombines TRBV7-3 with TRBJ1-1, with D unclear. CDR1 and CDR2 (germline): SGHTA, FQGTGA. V lost 5 bases and J lost 5, with 15 bases in between. CDR3 size: 14 residues. The CDR3 is CASSPSALETEAFF. As DNA, the CDR3 is TGTGCCAGCAGCCCCTCCGCGCTTGAGACTGAAGCTTTCTTT.

Ten or more counts support this clonotype. This sequence joins TRBV29-1 and TRBJ2-4, with D tentatively TRBD1 (6 bases). Germline V gives CDR1 SQVTM, CDR2 ANQGSEA. This CDR3 comprises 15 residues. The ends were cut back, 2 bases at V and 1 base at J, with 12 bases in the middle. CDR3 nucleotide sequence: TGCAGCGTTGAACCATCAGGGGTTGCCAAAAACATTCAGTACTTC. Translation: CSVEPSGVAKNIQYF.

The chain couples TRBV5-6 to TRBJ1-6, with 7 bases aligning to TRBD1. Losses at the gene ends were 4 bases for V and 8 bases for J; bases not matched to a gene: 9. Germline V gives CDR1 SGHDT, CDR2 YYEEEE. The CDR3 length is 15 residues. The CDR3 coding sequence is TGTGCCAGCAGCGGAACACAGGGGTTGGATTCACCCCTCCACTTT. Translated: CASSGTQGLDSPLHF. Full variable domain (remainder filled in from reference TRBV5-6 and TRBJ1-6): DAGVTQSPTHLIKTRGQQVTLRCSPKSGHDTVSWYQQALGQGPQFIFQYYEEEERQRGNFPDRFSGHQFPNYSSELNVNALLLGDSALYLCASSGTQGLDSPLHFGNGTRLTVT.

The chain combines TRBV28 with TRBJ2-5; D might be TRBD1 (6 bases). Trimming shortened V by 6 bases and J by 0 bases, and 14 bases separated the two germline ends. This CDR3 spans 15 amino acids. The germline V gene has CDR1 MDHEN and CDR2 SYDVKM. Here the CDR3 DNA reads TGTGCCAGCAGAGGGTTTAGGGGGTACCAAGAGACCCAGTACTTC. Amino acids: CASRGFRGYQETQYF.

The rearrangement joins TRBV20-1 to TRBJ1-1; TRBD1 agrees at 7 bases. The V gene's germline CDR1 is DFQATT and CDR2 SNEGSKA (reference sequence). The CDR3 totals 15 residues. The junction had 7 bases not matched to a gene; V was cut back by 3 bases and J by 0 bases. CDR3 sequence (DNA): TGCAGTGCTAGTCTACAGGGGATGATGAACACTGAAGCTTTCTTT. Encoded protein: CSASLQGMMNTEAFF.

This clonotype was seen only a few times. The chain uses TRBV20-1 and TRBJ1-5; D perhaps matches TRBD1 (6 bases). The CDR3 consists of 17 residues. Germline V CDR1 and CDR2: DFQATT, SNEGSKA (reference sequence). The V and J ends lost 1 base and 6 bases respectively, with 22 bases between them. CDR3 residues: CSARVEKTGPYTQPQHF. CDR3 bases: TGCAGTGCTAGAGTGGAAAAAACAGGGCCTTACACTCAGCCCCAGCATTTT.

The chain links TRBV6-5 to TRBJ1-6; 8 bases map to TRBD1. V trimming: 2 bases; J trimming: 5 bases; junction bases outside the gene matches: 2. The CDR3 loop spans 15 amino acids. From germline, CDR1 is MNHEY and CDR2 SVGAGI. The CDR3 DNA is TGTGCCAGCAGTTACCAGGGGGCGAATAATTCACCCCTCCACTTT. It is translated as CASSYQGANNSPLHF.

This clonotype has only one observation. Just one base apart from a much larger clone, this may be a read error. The genes are TRBV28 and TRBJ2-7; D might be TRBD1 (5 bases). Germline lookup yields CDR1 MDHEN and CDR2 SYDVKM. The CDR3 loop spans 14 amino acids. V dropped 5 bases and J dropped 10 bases, with 21 bases sitting between them. The CDR3 DNA sequence: TGTGCCAGCAGTCTCCCGCAGGGAAAAGAGGCCCAGTACTTC. As protein: CASSLPQGKEAQYF.

This clonotype was counted only a few times. The gene calls are TRBV13 and TRBJ1-1, with D unresolved. CDR1 PRHDT and CDR2 FYEKMQ come from the germline V gene (reference sequence). V lost 5 bases, J lost 1 base, and 20 bases lay in between. This CDR3 region has 17 residues. In DNA, the CDR3 is TGTGCCAGCAGCCTCCCGGTGTGGACCCCGACGAACACTGAAGCTTTCTTT. Translation gives CASSLPVWTPTNTEAFF.

V is TRBV6-2 or TRBV6-3 and J is TRBJ1-1; D gene ambiguous. CDR1 and CDR2 (germline): MNHEY, SVGEGT. V was pared by 7 bases and J by 0 bases, with 15 bases between. This CDR3 comprises 15 residues. The DNA for the CDR3 is TGTGCCAGCAAGCCGACTGGAACCATGAACACTGAAGCTTTCTTT. This codes for CASKPTGTMNTEAFF.

The CDR3 nucleotides are TGTGCCAGCAGCGTCAACACCTACAATGAGCAGTACTTC. It codes for CASSVNTYNEQYF. This rearrangement joins TRBV7-6 to TRBJ2-1; D unresolved. The end of the DNA fits TRBJ2-7 better, so the J call may be wrong. The CDR3 runs to 13 residues. CDR1 and CDR2 from the germline V gene are SGHVS and FNYEAQ.

This clonotype was counted only a few times. The gene calls are TRBV5-1 and TRBJ1-4; D is perhaps TRBD1 (6 bases). Germline lookup yields CDR1 SGHRS and CDR2 YFSETQ. The CDR3 totals 16 residues. Trimming left V 0 bases short and J 3 bases short, with 12 bases between. The CDR3 region is CASSLGGGIANEKLFF. The CDR3 DNA follows: TGCGCCAGCAGCTTGGGAGGGGGTATTGCTAATGAAAAACTGTTTTTT.

The chain has TRBV9 and TRBJ1-6; tentative D call: TRBD1 (5 bases). The CDR3 is 15 residues long. Trimming took 0 bases from V and 7 from J, leaving 11 bases between them. The V gene's germline CDR1 is SGDLS and CDR2 YYNGEE. The CDR3 DNA sequence: TGTGCCAGCAGCGTAGCCCCGGGACGAAATTCACCCCTCCACTTT. This gives the protein CASSVAPGRNSPLHF. Full variable domain (rest looked up from reference TRBV9 and TRBJ1-6): DSGVTQTPKHLITATGQRVTLRCSPRSGDLSVYWYQQSLDQGLQFLIQYYNGEERAKGNILERFSAQQFPDLHSELNLSSLELGDSALYFCASSVAPGRNSPLHFGNGTRLTVT.